This TCR beta chain emerged from a study of CD8 T cells in Susac syndrome. Study-wide context: Within the sequenced group of Susac syndrome patients, 5 or 6 showed active disease and roughly eight were in remission.

General study results and limits: By the study's own acknowledgment, its TCR sequencing and HLA analysis included relatively few individuals.

Sequencing of TCR beta was undertaken in CD8+ and CD4+ T cells derived from blood. Trimming removed 6 bases at V and 8 bases at J, with 20 bases between. From germline, CDR1 is DFQATT and CDR2 SNEGSKA (reference sequence). The CDR3 has 14 amino acids. Regarding this clonotype: What it binds is not known.

With random hexamers, reverse transcription was performed on roughly 0.5 to 1 ug of RNA. MiXCR, run by TCRdb on the immunoSEQ multiplex PCR reads, gives a single entry per CDR3 protein. This sample has roughly 190,000 distinct CDR3 sequences, with around 95% found just once. The specimen sequenced was CD8+ T cells from PBMCs. The chain has TRBV20-1 and TRBJ2-4; perhaps TRBD2 as D (7 bases). This sequence was found in a human donor with Susac syndrome. The CDR3 sequence is CSAPAPRGGDIQYF. DNA of the CDR3: TGCAGTGCCCCGGCCCCCAGAGGGGGGGACATTCAGTACTTC.